The next 16 T cell receptor beta chains were all read from a single sample in a study of blood T cell repertoires in COVID-19. Some clones are missing from TCRdb's copy, which holds only in-frame ones; the method was immunoSEQ multiplex PCR. Of about 16,000 clones in the sample, around 90% were seen once. The sequenced sample consisted of peripheral blood. These receptors all stem from a human donor in a cohort sampled during active COVID-19.

The J gene is TRBJ2-1, the V gene TRBV5-1; 7 bases are shared with TRBD2. This CDR3 region has 15 residues. Germline V CDR1 and CDR2: SGHRS, YFSETQ. Trimming cost V 2 bases and J 1 base; bases outside gene matches: 3. The CDR3 loop is CASSFGGRSYNEQFF. CDR3 nucleotide sequence: TGCGCCAGCAGCTTCGGCGGGAGATCCTACAATGAGCAGTTCTTC.

This chain connects TRBV11-3 to TRBJ1-4; D not certain. Germline loops: CDR1 SGHNT, CDR2 YENEEA. The CDR3 contains 17 residues. V lost 2 bases, J lost 7 bases, and 20 bases lay in between. The CDR3 sequence: CASSLKLIWERGEKLFF. The CDR3 coding sequence is TGTGCCAGCAGCTTAAAGTTGATCTGGGAGCGAGGTGAAAAACTGTTTTTT.

This sequence joins TRBV6-5 and TRBJ1-4, with D possibly being TRBD1 (6 bases). This CDR3 spans 14 amino acids. V shed 2 bases and J shed 7 bases, with 11 bases lying between them. Germline assignment: CDR1 MNHEY and CDR2 SVGAGI. CDR3 in DNA: TGTGCCAGCAGTTACGGGGGCGCGGGTGAAAAACTGTTTTTT. Amino acid sequence: CASSYGGAGEKLFF.

The gene calls are TRBV9 and TRBJ2-4; D remains unclear. Germline V CDR1 and CDR2: SGDLS, YYNGEE. Trimming left V 4 bases short and J 8 bases short, with 10 bases between. The CDR3 covers 12 residues. CDR3 amino acids: CASSQDRDIQYF. The CDR3 nucleotides read TGTGCCAGCAGCCAAGACCGGGACATTCAGTACTTC.

Here the CDR3 DNA reads TGCGCCAGCAGCTTGCTCCCGGGACAGATAATCGGGGAGCTGTTTTTT. It specifies CASSLLPGQIIGELFF. V usage is TRBV5-1 and J usage is TRBJ2-2; 7 bases agree with TRBD1. Germline V lookup: CDR1 SGHRS, CDR2 YFSETQ. The CDR3 sequence is 16 residues long. Losses at the gene ends were 1 base for V and 7 bases for J; bases not matched to a gene: 10.

The chain uses TRBV21-1 and TRBJ1-2; the D call in the table, TRBD1, was not verified against the DNA. TRBV21-1 counts as a pseudogene. The CDR3 is 14 amino acids. CDR3 amino acids: CARDRTFSDYGYTF. CDR3 bases: TGTGCCAGAGACAGGACATTCTCAGACTATGGCTACACCTTC.

The genes are TRBV9 and TRBJ1-2, with D perhaps matching TRBD1 (5 bases). The germline V gene encodes CDR1 SGDLS and CDR2 YYNGEE. V was clipped by 0 bases and J by 8 bases, with 14 bases between them. The CDR3 consists of 14 residues. The CDR3 DNA is TGTGCCAGCAGCGTAGGGTTGACAGCCGGGGGCTACACCTTC. This sequence encodes CASSVGLTAGGYTF. Full variable domain (missing parts from reference TRBV9 and TRBJ1-2): DSGVTQTPKHLITATGQRVTLRCSPRSGDLSVYWYQQSLDQGLQFLIQYYNGEERAKGNILERFSAQQFPDLHSELNLSSLELGDSALYFCASSVGLTAGGYTFGSGTRLTVV.

The rearrangement joins TRBV4-1 to TRBJ1-2; the match to TRBD1 covers 7 bases. CDR3 length equals 14 residues. In germline, CDR1 is MGHRA, CDR2 YSYEKL. Unmatched junction bases numbered 6, after V lost 0 bases and J lost 8 bases. CDR3 in DNA: TGCGCCAGCAGCCAAGAGAGGGGGCGGAGGGGCTACACCTTC. It yields the protein CASSQERGRRGYTF.

The chain couples TRBV30 to TRBJ1-6; D remains unclear. Trimming pared 4 bases from V and 15 bases from J, leaving 16 bases between. The CDR3 contains 12 residues. In germline, CDR1 is GTSNPN, CDR2 SVGIG (reference sequence). The CDR3 spells CAWTGLGKVLHF. As DNA, the CDR3 is TGTGCCTGGACAGGCCTTGGAAAAGTCCTCCACTTT.

The rearrangement joins TRBV20-1 to TRBJ2-1, with D possibly being TRBD2 (5 bases). V lost 3 bases and J lost 4, with 16 bases in between. The V gene's germline CDR1 is DFQATT and CDR2 SNEGSKA (reference sequence). This CDR3 contains 15 residues. This CDR3 reads CSASHSLASYNEQFF. In DNA, the CDR3 is TGCAGTGCTAGTCATTCCCTAGCTTCGTACAATGAGCAGTTCTTC.

The gene calls are TRBV7-9 and TRBJ2-1, with 8 nucleotides matching TRBD2. In germline, CDR1 is SEHNR, CDR2 FQNEAQ (reference sequence). CDR3 length equals 14 residues. After removal of 3 bases from V and 7 bases from J, the junction contained 5 bases not matched to a gene. This CDR3 reads CASSLAGGGNEQFF. CDR3 coding DNA: TGTGCCAGCAGCTTGGCGGGGGGCGGGAATGAGCAGTTCTTC.

This chain joins TRBV6-2 or TRBV6-3 and TRBJ2-1, with D possibly being TRBD2 (5 bases). The V and J ends lost 3 bases and 6 bases respectively, with 9 bases between them. The germline CDR1 and CDR2 sequences are MNHEY and SVGEGT. The CDR3 loop spans 13 amino acids. The CDR3: CASSYSSPNEQFF. In nucleotides, the CDR3 is TGTGCCAGCAGTTATTCTAGCCCCAATGAGCAGTTCTTC.

J is TRBJ2-7 and V is TRBV7-9, with a weak D call TRBD2 (5 bases). This CDR3 region has 17 residues. Per the germline V gene, CDR1 is SEHNR and CDR2 is FQNEAQ (reference sequence). The V gene lost 5 bases and the J gene lost 1 base, with 21 bases spanning the gap. The CDR3 is CASSPFPIGSISYEQYF. The DNA for the CDR3 is TGTGCCAGCAGCCCGTTTCCCATAGGGAGCATTTCCTACGAGCAGTACTTC.

The chain joins TRBV5-1 to TRBJ1-1; D perhaps matches TRBD1 (6 bases). Trimming pared 5 bases from V and 8 bases from J, leaving 16 bases between. Germline V lookup: CDR1 SGHRS, CDR2 YFSETQ. This CDR3 has 13 residues. CDR3 sequence: CASRIDTGREAFF. CDR3 bases: TGCGCCAGCAGGATTGACACAGGGAGAGAAGCTTTCTTT.

The V call is TRBV5-6, the J call TRBJ2-4; TRBD2 aligns across 9 bases. CDR3 size: 16 residues. CDR1 is SGHDT, CDR2 YYEEEE, per germline. V was pared by 4 bases and J by 5 bases, with 10 bases of the junction left unmatched. CDR3 coding DNA: TGTGCCAGCAGCCAAATCATTCGGACTAGCGAAAACATTCAGTACTTC. Translating gives CASSQIIRTSENIQYF.

The CDR3 DNA reads as TGCAGTGCTAGTGGAACTGATAATTCACCCCTCCACTTT. Encoded protein: CSASGTDNSPLHF. The chain is built from TRBV20-1 and TRBJ1-6; unclear D gene. Germline CDR1 reads DFQATT; CDR2 reads SNEGSKA (reference sequence). V lost 3 bases, J lost 5 bases, and 8 bases lay in between. This CDR3 has 13 residues.